The T cell receptor beta chain described here comes from a study of blood T cell repertoires in COVID-19. Study in general: From T cells, B-cell-depleted T cells, or PBMCs came the material, which was cDNA or gDNA.

Study processing details: Estimation of nucleated cell counts relied on the amplification of reference gene primers. Repertoires were generated with immunoSEQ multiplex PCR, while TCRdb's copy carries only in-frame clones and drops some. V and J calls and clone size are as listed in that table; D and trimming were resolved from the DNA. The sample lists over 120,000 clones, roughly 80% occurring once. This clone was observed a few times. Cohorts were assigned according to the clinical history that participants reported. Symptom resolution, clearance, or two negative PCRs marked the recovered donors of Cohort 3. This clonotype originated in a man aged 45 to 65 who had recovered from COVID-19. The sequencing sample was made of PBMCs or T cells enriched from blood (not recorded which).

CDR3 nucleotides: TGCAGCGTCCGCGGGCAGGACGATCAGCCCCAGCATTTT. This codes for CSVRGQDDQPQHF. The chain joins TRBV29-1 to TRBJ1-5, with no clear D. The CDR3 runs 13 residues. CDR1 is SQVTM, CDR2 ANQGSEA, per germline. V shed 6 bases and J shed 5 bases, with 14 bases lying between them.